This T cell receptor (beta chain) was recorded in a study of blood T cell repertoires in COVID-19 (dated by TCRdb to about 2020). Study-wide context: Samples covering the acute and convalescent phases of COVID-19 were provided by collaborators in the United States, Italy and Spain. A freely available public database, intended as a resource for researchers studying the immune response to SARS-CoV-2, is where the repertoires were released. Samples were obtained from the ongoing ImmuneRACE study (first 160 participants) and from 1,000 to 1,500 subjects provided by 6 global collaborators. Deeply sampled blood TCRbeta repertoires from subjects exposed to, actively infected with, or recovered from COVID-19 were included in the dataset. Where available, HLA class I and class II types were obtained from metadata supplied by the sample provider rather than from assay-based typing. The prospective study material was composed of cDNA or gDNA derived from T cells, B-cell-depleted T cells, or PBMCs. Nearly every sample came with metadata listing a de-identified subject ID, COVID-19 status, age in years and sex. Findings and caveats that apply to the study as a whole: The quantity of clinical and demographic metadata differed by source and by participant and was supplied without curation.

Each collaborating institution followed its own protocols to collect whole blood in K2EDTA tubes. For TCRbeta analysis, collaborators shipped samples in one of three forms: frozen whole blood, isolated PBMCs, or DNA extracted from either of those sample types. As for this clone: Its target antigen remains unknown. Per-nucleotide qualities are absent, and no much larger clonotype sits a single base away.

TCRbeta CDR3 regions were amplified from genomic DNA using the immunoSEQ Assay, a bias-controlled multiplex PCR. As for the original processing: Nucleated cell counts per sample were estimated from amplification of reference gene primers within the assay. Sequence reads were collapsed and filtered to measure the absolute abundance of every unique TCRbeta CDR3 rearrangement. Productive Simpson clonality was computed per sample as the square root of Simpson's diversity index over productive rearrangements. In its TCRdb copy, this immuneACCESS table keeps in-frame sequences only and misses some clones. Where compared with another copy, unresolved V genes explain less than half of these, and the others have no known cause. That table supplies the V and J calls and clone size; D and trimming were determined from the DNA. This sample holds about 140,000 clones; 88% were observed only once. The ten top clones hold about 1.8% of the sample.

Via the germline V gene (reference sequence), CDR1 is LNHNV and CDR2 YYDKDF. Its CDR3 holds 15 amino acids, cysteine through phenylalanine. The only DNA kept is the CDR3, 45 bases in frame from the first base. V loses 0 bases of germline sequence and J loses 5 bases, and the interval between the two ends is 13 bases. Sequencing input: peripheral blood. This chain is built from TRBV15 and TRBJ2-5, with TRBD2 tentatively as D gene (5 bases match). The receptor's source is a woman aged 45-65 years with acute or convalescent COVID-19. The bases read TGTGCCACCAGCAGAGATCGGGGTAAAGGGGAGACCCAGTACTTC. Its protein is CATSRDRGKGETQYF.